The clone carrying this TCR beta chain occurred many times. Its antigen is unidentified. This sample is drawn from a study of tumor and adjacent non-tumor tissue in lung cancer. At the level of the study: Stage I to III disease affected 10 men and roughly 5 women aged roughly 30 to 76.

This CDR3 has 15 amino acids. Germline V CDR1 and CDR2: SGHRS, YFSETQ. Trimming took 4 bases from V and 6 from J, leaving 16 bases between them. The library came from three nested PCR rounds adapted from ARM-PCR protocols. TCRdb re-analysed the multiplex PCR reads in MiXCR, keeping a single row per CDR3 protein. The sample includes about 48,000 distinct CDR3 sequences, 64% seen only once; the top ten take 30%. General study results and limits: Compared with tumor, normal lung showed significantly lower TCR diversity.

This sample's RNA came from whole unsorted tissue. The normal lung tissue was taken more than 3 cm from the tumor edge. The V and J genes are TRBV5-1 and TRBJ1-4; D remains unclear. The sequence was collected from a woman aged 65 to 85 with non-small cell lung cancer. Sequenced input: distant non-tumor lung tissue. Here the CDR3 reads CASSTRTGVDEKLFF. CDR3 bases: TGCGCCAGCAGCACGAGAACCGGCGTGGATGAAAAACTGTTTTTT.